This TCR beta chain was sequenced for a study of cytomegalovirus exposure and HLA in healthy donors. The PCR contained 60 Vbeta and 13 Jbeta primers. Profiling relied on immunoSEQ multiplex PCR, and the TCRdb table lists in-frame clones only, not all of them. The profile shows around 150,000 clones, 55% to 75% of them singletons. The CDR3 loop spans 15 amino acids. V gave up 2 bases and J gave up 9 bases, with 14 bases separating them. The germline V gene encodes CDR1 MNHEY and CDR2 SVGAGI. The sequence was obtained from a man in his fifties in good health and CMV-seropositive. The sample taken for sequencing was PBMCs. V gene TRBV6-5 combines with J gene TRBJ1-6; a possible D gene is TRBD1 (5 bases). As DNA, the CDR3 is TGTGCCAGCAGTTACAGCGACACAGGAAGTTCACCCCTCCACTTT. It encodes CASSYSDTGSSPLHF.